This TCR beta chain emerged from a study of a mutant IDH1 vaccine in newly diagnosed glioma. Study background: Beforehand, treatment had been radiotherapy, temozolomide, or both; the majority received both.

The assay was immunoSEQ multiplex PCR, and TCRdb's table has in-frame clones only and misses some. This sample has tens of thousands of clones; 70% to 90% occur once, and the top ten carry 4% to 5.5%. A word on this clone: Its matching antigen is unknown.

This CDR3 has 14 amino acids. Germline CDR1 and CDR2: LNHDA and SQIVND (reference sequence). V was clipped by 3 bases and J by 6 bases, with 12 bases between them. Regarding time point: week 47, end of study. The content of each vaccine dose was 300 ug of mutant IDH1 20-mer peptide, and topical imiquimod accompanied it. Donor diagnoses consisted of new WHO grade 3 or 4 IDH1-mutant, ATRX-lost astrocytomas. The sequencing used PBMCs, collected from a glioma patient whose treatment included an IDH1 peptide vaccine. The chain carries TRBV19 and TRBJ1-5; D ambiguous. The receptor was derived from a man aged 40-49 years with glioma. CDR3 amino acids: CASSIGQEVQPQHF. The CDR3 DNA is TGTGCCAGTAGTATTGGTCAGGAGGTTCAGCCCCAGCATTTT.